Presented here are 16 T cell receptor beta chains from one specimen sequenced in a study of T-cell memory formation after mild COVID-19. MiXCR, applied by TCRdb to the 5' RACE reads, yields one record per CDR3 protein. This sample has approximately 230,000 distinct CDR3 sequences, with around 15% found just once. The sequenced material came from PBMCs or a T cell subset sorted from them (not recorded which). The receptors shown here come from a man aged 18 to 35 who had mild COVID-19 (a few samples of this study predate the infection). Cell type and time point are not known.

This clonotype was picked up many times. This chain connects TRBV4-2 to TRBJ1-3; D remains unclear. Germline values: CDR1 LGHNA, CDR2 YNFKEQ. This CDR3 spans 14 amino acids. The ends were cut back, 5 bases at V and 0 bases at J, with 8 bases in the middle. The CDR3 sequence: CASSARYSGNTIYF. The DNA of the CDR3 is TGTGCCAGCAGCGCTAGGTACTCTGGAAACACCATATATTTT.

V is TRBV7-8 and J is TRBJ2-1; 9 bases line up with TRBD2. V dropped 3 bases and J dropped 10; count of bases not matched to a gene: 10. CDR3 size: 15 residues. CDR1 is SGHVS, CDR2 FQNEAQ, per germline. The CDR3 loop is CASSFGRGGAREQFF. CDR3 coding DNA: TGTGCCAGCAGCTTCGGTCGCGGGGGGGCGCGGGAGCAGTTCTTC.

The genes are TRBV5-6 and TRBJ2-1; 10 bases align to TRBD1. The CDR3 is made up of 15 amino acids. Germline values: CDR1 SGHDT, CDR2 YYEEEE. V lost 2 bases and J lost 9; bases outside the gene matches: 8. The CDR3 DNA is TGTGCCAGCAGCTTACCCGGGACAGGGGTGGGTGAGCAGTTCTTC. Its translation is CASSLPGTGVGEQFF. Supplemented by reference TRBV5-6 and TRBJ2-1, the full variable domain reads DAGVTQSPTHLIKTRGQQVTLRCSPKSGHDTVSWYQQALGQGPQFIFQYYEEEERQRGNFPDRFSGHQFPNYSSELNVNALLLGDSALYLCASSLPGTGVGEQFFGPGTRLTVL.

This clonotype was seen repeatedly, ten times or more. V usage is TRBV18 and J usage is TRBJ1-1, with unresolved D. CDR1 is KGHSH, CDR2 LQKENI, per germline. The CDR3 length is 15 residues. Trimming left V 0 bases short and J 3 bases short, with 11 bases between. CDR3 DNA: TGTGCCAGCTCACCACCTTCACGGGCCGACACTGAAGCTTTCTTT. It yields the protein CASSPPSRADTEAFF.

This clonotype was seen only a few times. This chain links TRBV6-2 or TRBV6-3 with TRBJ2-4, with 8 bases lining up with TRBD1. Germline lookup yields CDR1 MNHEY and CDR2 SVGEGT. With V trimmed by 6 bases and J by 1 base, 17 bases remained unmatched. The CDR3 covers 19 residues. CDR3 nucleotide sequence: TGTGCCAGCAGGCCCACAGGGGGTCGGAACCAGGGGGCCAAAAACATTCAGTACTTC. This translates into CASRPTGGRNQGAKNIQYF.

A few counts support this clonotype. The J gene is TRBJ2-2, the V gene TRBV12-3 or TRBV12-4; D not certain. The CDR3 is 8 amino acids. V was cut by 8 bases and J by 8 bases, with 0 bases left in between. CDR3 nucleotide sequence: TGTGCCAGCGGGGAGCTGTTTTTT. As protein: CASGELFF.

This clonotype occurred many times. The chain is built from TRBV7-2 and TRBJ2-1; TRBD2 might be the D (6 bases). This CDR3 has 16 residues. Germline V gene sequence: CDR1 SGHTA, CDR2 FQGNSA. Trimming took off 5 bases at V and 6 bases at J, with 20 bases between the two ends. Written as DNA, the CDR3 is TGTGCCAGCAGCCAGCACGCCGGGAGAGAGGTCAATGAGCAGTTCTTC. Translation gives CASSQHAGREVNEQFF.

This clonotype was counted many times. The rearrangement links TRBV7-2 to TRBJ2-2; 7 nucleotides match TRBD2. CDR3 size: 14 residues. The V gene's germline CDR1 is SGHTA and CDR2 FQGNSA. V dropped 3 bases and J dropped 3; count of bases not matched to a gene: 1. The CDR3 loop is CASSFGLDTGELFF. CDR3 sequence (DNA): TGTGCCAGCAGCTTCGGACTAGACACCGGGGAGCTGTTTTTT.

This chain links TRBV6-2 or TRBV6-3 with TRBJ2-7; the match to TRBD1 covers 7 bases. After removal of 6 bases from V and 0 bases from J, the junction contained 2 bases not matched to a gene. The length of the CDR3 is 13 residues. Germline V CDR1 and CDR2: MNHEY, SVGEGT. CDR3 sequence reads: CASRGDSSYEQYV. The CDR3 bases are TGTGCCAGCAGGGGGGACAGCTCCTACGAGCAGTACGTC.

Only a few counts were recorded for this clonotype. CDR3 residues: CASSSRGALPEDTQYF. The CDR3 DNA sequence: TGTGCCAGCAGCTCGCGAGGGGCCCTGCCTGAAGATACGCAGTATTTT. V gene TRBV11-2 combines with J gene TRBJ2-3; D possibly matches TRBD1 or TRBD2 (5 bases each). The CDR3 sequence is 16 residues long. The V and J ends lost 4 bases and 5 bases respectively, with 19 bases between them. The germline V gene has CDR1 SGHAT and CDR2 FQNNGV.

This clonotype was picked up a small number of times. This chain links TRBV29-1 with TRBJ2-2, with a possible D match to TRBD1 (6 bases). The CDR3 is 14 amino acids. The germline CDR1 and CDR2 sequences are SQVTM and ANQGSEA. The ends were cut back, 4 bases at V and 6 bases at J, with 15 bases in the middle. In nucleotides, the CDR3 is TGCAGCGTTGTAGATTCAGGGGTACCCGGGGAGCTGTTTTTT. Amino acids: CSVVDSGVPGELFF.

The rearrangement joins TRBV7-8 to TRBJ1-1; D gene ambiguous. CDR3 length equals 14 residues. Germline values: CDR1 SGHVS, CDR2 FQNEAQ. V was clipped by 5 bases and J by 1 base, with 11 bases between them. DNA for the CDR3: TGTGCCAGCAGCGAGGGCGCCCGGAACACTGAAGCTTTCTTT. It encodes CASSEGARNTEAFF.

The genes are TRBV5-1 and TRBJ2-5; 7 bases match TRBD1. The germline V gene encodes CDR1 SGHRS and CDR2 YFSETQ. CDR3 length: 14 amino acids. Germline trimming cut 9 bases from V and 2 bases from J; bases unmatched to any gene: 10. CDR3 sequence (DNA): TGCGCCACAAGAACAGGGGTAATTCAAGAGACCCAGTACTTC. Translated: CATRTGVIQETQYF.

The chain is built from TRBV5-6 and TRBJ2-7; D call uncertain. This CDR3 is 14 amino acids long. V lost 0 bases to trimming and J lost 10 bases, with 17 bases between them. The germline CDR1 and CDR2 sequences are SGHDT and YYEEEE. Here the CDR3 reads CASSLVGPLGDQYV. CDR3 bases: TGTGCCAGCAGCTTGGTAGGTCCGCTCGGCGATCAGTACGTC.

CDR3 residues: CSARDPGGHFQETQYF. The CDR3 coding sequence is TGCAGTGCTAGAGATCCCGGGGGGCATTTTCAAGAGACCCAGTACTTC. The rearrangement joins TRBV20-1 to TRBJ2-5; D is possibly TRBD2 (7 bases). Per the germline V gene, CDR1 is DFQATT and CDR2 is SNEGSKA (reference sequence). The V gene lost 0 bases and the J gene lost 2 bases, with 16 bases spanning the gap. This CDR3 is 16 amino acids long.

V and J are TRBV7-2 and TRBJ2-3, with D tentatively TRBD2 (5 bases). This CDR3 has 13 amino acids. The germline V gene encodes CDR1 SGHTA and CDR2 FQGNSA. The DNA for the CDR3 is TGTGCTACCACCCGGCTAGCCGCAGATACGCAGTATTTT. Its translation is CATTRLAADTQYF. Combining the CDR3 with reference TRBV7-2 and TRBJ2-3 gives the whole variable domain GAGVSQSPSNKVTEKGKDVELRCDPISGHTALYWYRQSLGQGLEFLIYFQGNSAPDKSGLPSDRFSAERTGGSVSTLTIQRTQQEDSAVYLCATTRLAADTQYFGPGTRLTVL.